This T cell receptor (beta chain) was sequenced for a study of Ad26.COV2.S vaccination and SARS-CoV-2 variants. Study as a whole: Donor joined the COV1001 Ad26.COV2.S trial arm. Intramuscularly, Ad26.COV2.S was given either once or twice, 56 days apart.

This clone was seen only once. The CDR3 consists of 13 residues. Per germline, CDR1 MNHNY and CDR2 SVGAGI (reference sequence). V was pared by 7 bases and J by 2 bases, with 11 bases between. The treatment is: some 20 received Ad26.COV2.S at low or high dose, single or two shots; about 5 received placebo; per-sample allocation not given. Samples analyzed were those drawn on day 63 after the first vaccine or placebo injection. Aged 18-55 years, donor was enrolled in Boston at some point between 2019 and 2021. An Ad26 vector was used to express Wuhan-strain SARS-CoV-2 spike as the vaccine. Profiled with immunoSEQ multiplex PCR; TCRdb holds only in-frame clones, not every one. The table records about 480,000 clones, 87% of them present only once.

This clonotype was obtained from a person between 18 and 65 years old who received the Ad26.COV2.S COVID-19 vaccine or a placebo. The sequencing here drew on peripheral blood, taken in a trial of Ad26.COV2.S vaccine versus placebo. The chain has TRBV6-6 and TRBJ1-2; D is unresolved. The CDR3 coding sequence is TGTGCCAGCATCCCCGGGAGAAACTATGGCTACACCTTC. Its translation is CASIPGRNYGYTF.